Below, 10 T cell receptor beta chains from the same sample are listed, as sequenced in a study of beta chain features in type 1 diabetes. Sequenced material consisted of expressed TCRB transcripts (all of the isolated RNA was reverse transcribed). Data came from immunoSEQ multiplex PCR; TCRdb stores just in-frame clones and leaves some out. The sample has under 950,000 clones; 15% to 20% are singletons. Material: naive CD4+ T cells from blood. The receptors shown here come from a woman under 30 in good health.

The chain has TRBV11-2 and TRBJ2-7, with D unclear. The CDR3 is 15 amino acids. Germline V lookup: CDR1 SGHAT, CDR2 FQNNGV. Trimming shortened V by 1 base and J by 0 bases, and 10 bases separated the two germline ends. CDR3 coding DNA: TGTGCCAGCAGCTTAGTCGCAGGTACCTCCTACGAGCAGTACTTC. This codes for CASSLVAGTSYEQYF.

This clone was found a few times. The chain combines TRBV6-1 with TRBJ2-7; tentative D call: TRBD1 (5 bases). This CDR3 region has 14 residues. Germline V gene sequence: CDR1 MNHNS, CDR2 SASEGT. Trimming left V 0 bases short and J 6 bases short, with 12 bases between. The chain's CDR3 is CASSEAVSGREQYF. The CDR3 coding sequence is TGTGCCAGCAGTGAAGCGGTGTCAGGGCGCGAGCAGTACTTC.

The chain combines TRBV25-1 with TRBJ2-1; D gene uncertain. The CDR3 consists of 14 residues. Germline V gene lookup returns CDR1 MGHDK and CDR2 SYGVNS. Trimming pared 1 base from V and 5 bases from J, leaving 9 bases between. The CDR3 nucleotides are TGTGCCAGCAGTGAATGGAACGGAGACAATGAGCAGTTCTTC. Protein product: CASSEWNGDNEQFF. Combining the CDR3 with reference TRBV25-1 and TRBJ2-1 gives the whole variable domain EADIYQTPRYLVIGTGKKITLECSQTMGHDKMYWYQQDPGMELHLIHYSYGVNSTEKGDLSSESTVSRIRTEHFPLTLESARPSHTSQYLCASSEWNGDNEQFFGPGTRLTVL.

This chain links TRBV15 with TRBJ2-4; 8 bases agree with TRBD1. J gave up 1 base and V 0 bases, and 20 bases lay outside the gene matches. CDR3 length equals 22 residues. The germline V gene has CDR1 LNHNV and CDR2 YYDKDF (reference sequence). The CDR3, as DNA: TGTGCCACCAGCAGAGATTTGGCATTTGGGACAGGTGCTGTTTCGGCCAAAAACATTCAGTACTTC. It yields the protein CATSRDLAFGTGAVSAKNIQYF. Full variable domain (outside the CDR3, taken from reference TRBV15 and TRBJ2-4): DAMVIQNPRYQVTQFGKPVTLSCSQTLNHNVMYWYQQKSSQAPKLLFHYYDKDFNNEADTPDNFQSRRPNTSFCFLDIRSPGLGDTAMYLCATSRDLAFGTGAVSAKNIQYFGAGTRLSVL.

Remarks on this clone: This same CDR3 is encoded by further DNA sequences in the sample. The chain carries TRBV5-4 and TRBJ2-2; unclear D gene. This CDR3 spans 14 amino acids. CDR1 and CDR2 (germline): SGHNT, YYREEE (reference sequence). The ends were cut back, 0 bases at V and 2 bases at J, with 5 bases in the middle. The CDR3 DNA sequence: TGTGCCAGCAGCTTGGCTGGAAACACCGGGGAGCTGTTTTTT. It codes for CASSLAGNTGELFF.

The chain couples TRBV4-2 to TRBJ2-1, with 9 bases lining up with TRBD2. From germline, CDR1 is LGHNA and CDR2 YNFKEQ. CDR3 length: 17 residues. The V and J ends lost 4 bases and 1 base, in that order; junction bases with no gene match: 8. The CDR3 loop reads CASSRGASGISYNEQFF. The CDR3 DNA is TGTGCCAGCAGCCGGGGGGCTAGCGGGATTTCCTACAATGAGCAGTTCTTC.

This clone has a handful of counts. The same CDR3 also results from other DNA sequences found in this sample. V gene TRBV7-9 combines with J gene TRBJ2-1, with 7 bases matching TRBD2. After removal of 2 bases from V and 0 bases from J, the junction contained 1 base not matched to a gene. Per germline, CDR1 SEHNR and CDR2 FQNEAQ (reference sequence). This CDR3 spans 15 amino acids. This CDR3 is CASSLWDYSYNEQFF. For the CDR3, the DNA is TGTGCCAGCAGCTTATGGGACTACTCCTACAATGAGCAGTTCTTC.

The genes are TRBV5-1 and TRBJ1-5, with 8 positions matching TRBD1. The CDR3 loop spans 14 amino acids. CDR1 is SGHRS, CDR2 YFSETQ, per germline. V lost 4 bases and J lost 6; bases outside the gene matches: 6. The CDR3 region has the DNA TGCGCCAGCAGCCAAGGGACAGGTGGTCAGCCCCAGCATTTT. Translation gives CASSQGTGGQPQHF. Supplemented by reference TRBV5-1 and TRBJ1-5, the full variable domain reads KAGVTQTPRYLIKTRGQQVTLSCSPISGHRSVSWYQQTPGQGLQFLFEYFSETQRNKGNFPGRFSGRQFSNSRSEMNVSTLELGDSALYLCASSQGTGGQPQHFGDGTRLSIL.

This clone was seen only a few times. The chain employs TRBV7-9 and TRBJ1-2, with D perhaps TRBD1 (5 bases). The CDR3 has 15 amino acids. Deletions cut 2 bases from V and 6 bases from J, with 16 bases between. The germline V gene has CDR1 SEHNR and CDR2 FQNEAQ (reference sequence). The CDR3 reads CASSLRKELGDGYTF. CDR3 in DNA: TGTGCCAGCAGCTTAAGAAAGGAGCTAGGGGATGGCTACACCTTC.

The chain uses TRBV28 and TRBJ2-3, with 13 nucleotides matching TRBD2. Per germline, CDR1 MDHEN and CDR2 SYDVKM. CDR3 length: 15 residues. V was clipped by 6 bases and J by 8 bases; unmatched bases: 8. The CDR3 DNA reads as TGTGCCAGCAGGACCGGGACTAGCGGGATTCGTACGCAGTATTTT. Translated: CASRTGTSGIRTQYF.